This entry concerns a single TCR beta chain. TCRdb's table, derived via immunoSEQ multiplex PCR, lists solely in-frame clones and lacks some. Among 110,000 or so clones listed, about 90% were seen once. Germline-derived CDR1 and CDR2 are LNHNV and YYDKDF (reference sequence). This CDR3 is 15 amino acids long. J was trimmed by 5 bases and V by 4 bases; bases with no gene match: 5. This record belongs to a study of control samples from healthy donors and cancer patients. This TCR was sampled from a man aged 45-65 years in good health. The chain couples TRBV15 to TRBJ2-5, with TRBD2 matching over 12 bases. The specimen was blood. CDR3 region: CATSMVTSGGETQYF. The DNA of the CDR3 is TGTGCCACCAGCATGGTGACTAGCGGGGGTGAGACCCAGTACTTC.